These 24 T cell receptor beta chains came from one sample sequenced in a study of T cell responses to AZD1222 COVID-19 vaccine. TCRdb's table, derived via immunoSEQ multiplex PCR, lists solely in-frame clones and lacks some. This table holds roughly 270,000 clones, almost 95% found once. Sequencing was performed on peripheral blood, taken 28 days after the second AZD1222 dose. The origin of the receptors is an adult who received the AZD1222 COVID-19 vaccine.

J is TRBJ2-1 and V is TRBV5-4; TRBD2 matches at 13 bases. After removal of 0 bases from V and 6 bases from J, the junction contained 6 bases not matched to a gene. The germline gives CDR1 SGHNT, CDR2 YYREEE (reference sequence). The CDR3 is 17 residues long. The CDR3 sequence: CASSLGLTSGGPNEQFF. The CDR3 DNA reads as TGTGCCAGCAGCTTGGGCCTGACTAGCGGGGGGCCCAATGAGCAGTTCTTC.

This sequence joins TRBV3-1 (or the pseudogene TRBV3-2) and TRBJ1-5, with TRBD1 matching over 8 bases. This CDR3 is 14 amino acids long. After removal of 4 bases from V and 6 bases from J, the junction contained 5 bases not matched to a gene. Per the germline V gene, CDR1 is LGHDT and CDR2 is YNNKEL (reference sequence). CDR3 amino acids: CASSPTGGSQPQHF. As DNA, the CDR3 is TGTGCCAGCAGCCCTACAGGGGGGAGTCAGCCCCAGCATTTT.

The chain combines TRBV9 with TRBJ2-3; D remains unclear. V lost 0 bases, J lost 2 bases, and 7 bases lay in between. The CDR3 totals 14 residues. The germline V gene encodes CDR1 SGDLS and CDR2 YYNGEE. The CDR3 DNA reads as TGTGCCAGCAGCGTAGCTGCGTTCACAGATACGCAGTATTTT. The encoded protein is CASSVAAFTDTQYF.

The chain is built from TRBV4-1 and TRBJ2-1; TRBD2 is a possible D gene (6 bases). Germline V lookup: CDR1 MGHRA, CDR2 YSYEKL. The CDR3 length is 15 residues. The V end lost 2 bases, the J end lost 7 bases, and 15 bases lay between the germline ends. CDR3 in DNA: TGCGCCAGCAGCCAATGGGGTGCGGGGTTTAATGAGCAGTTCTTC. Its translation: CASSQWGAGFNEQFF.

The chain has TRBV9 and TRBJ2-3; D is perhaps TRBD1 or TRBD2 (5 bases each). Germline-derived CDR1 and CDR2 are SGDLS and YYNGEE. Trimming shortened V by 0 bases and J by 2 bases, and 10 bases separated the two germline ends. This CDR3 region has 15 residues. The CDR3 loop is CASSVGGSITDTQYF. The DNA for the CDR3 is TGTGCCAGCAGCGTAGGGGGGAGTATCACAGATACGCAGTATTTT.

The chain links TRBV7-9 to TRBJ2-7; the D gene is possibly TRBD2 (5 bases). Germline-derived CDR1 and CDR2 are SEHNR and FQNEAQ (reference sequence). The CDR3 is 15 amino acids. The ends were cut back, 3 bases at V and 6 bases at J, with 18 bases in the middle. The DNA of the CDR3 is TGTGCCAGCAGCTTCCCCCCGTTCCGCGGGCTCGAGCAGTACTTC. Its protein is CASSFPPFRGLEQYF.

In regard to this clone: The germline gene is not matched at one end of the junction; a read error may be the cause. The J gene is TRBJ2-5, the V gene TRBV27, with D possibly TRBD1 on 6 matching bases. The CDR3 loop spans 13 amino acids. Germline V gives CDR1 MNHEY, CDR2 SMNVEV (reference sequence). CDR3 loop: CASSLRGKRGEHF. CDR3 sequence (DNA): TGTGCCAGCAGTTTGAGGGGGAAGCGAGGAGAGCACTTC.

The rearrangement links TRBV7-9 to TRBJ2-5; no clear D. The CDR3 totals 13 residues. V was pared by 2 bases and J by 5 bases, with 9 bases between. Germline CDR1 reads SEHNR; CDR2 reads FQNEAQ (reference sequence). DNA of the CDR3: TGTGCCAGCAGCTTACCAGCTCGGGAGACCCAGTACTTC. Translating gives CASSLPARETQYF. Together with reference TRBV7-9 and TRBJ2-5, the CDR3 gives the full variable domain: DTGVSQNPRHKITKRGQNVTFRCDPISEHNRLYWYRQTLGQGPEFLTYFQNEAQLEKSRLLSDRFSAERPKGSFSTLEIQRTEQGDSAMYLCASSLPARETQYFGPGTRLLVL.

The chain combines TRBV2 with TRBJ1-2, with 8 positions matching TRBD1. The V segment lost 4 bases and the J segment 5 bases; nucleotides outside the gene matches: 3. The CDR3 has 13 residues. Per germline, CDR1 SNHLY and CDR2 FYNNEI. CDR3 coding DNA: TGTGCCAGCAGTGGAACAGGGGGTTATGGCTACACCTTC. Translation gives CASSGTGGYGYTF. The variable domain in full, completed from reference TRBV2 and TRBJ1-2, reads EPEVTQTPSHQVTQMGQEVILRCVPISNHLYFYWYRQILGQKVEFLVSFYNNEISEKSEIFDDQFSVERPDGSNFTLKIRSTKLEDSAMYFCASSGTGGYGYTFGSGTRLTVV.

The chain recombines TRBV2 with TRBJ1-2; D not resolved. CDR3 length equals 13 residues. Germline V gene data show CDR1 as SNHLY and CDR2 as FYNNEI. Trimming cost V 7 bases and J 7 bases, with 16 bases left between them. CDR3 bases: TGTGCCAGCACCTACCGTAGACTCTTTGGCTACACCTTC. It yields the protein CASTYRRLFGYTF.

This clone was recorded once. The gene calls are TRBV5-1 and TRBJ2-5; D gene ambiguous. Germline CDR1 reads SGHRS; CDR2 reads YFSETQ. V was clipped by 0 bases and J by 6 bases, with 12 bases between them. This CDR3 is 14 amino acids long. The CDR3 is CASSLDKGPKTQYF. CDR3 nucleotide sequence: TGCGCCAGCAGCTTGGATAAGGGTCCGAAGACCCAGTACTTC.

This chain joins TRBV5-1 and TRBJ1-4; 9 nucleotides agree with TRBD1. Losses at the gene ends were 4 bases for V and 0 bases for J; bases not matched to a gene: 4. CDR3 length: 16 amino acids. Looked up from germline, CDR1 is SGHRS and CDR2 is YFSETQ. CDR3 coding DNA: TGCGCCAGCAGCACTGGACAGGGGACAACTAATGAAAAACTGTTTTTT. This sequence encodes CASSTGQGTTNEKLFF.

The rearrangement links TRBV28 to TRBJ1-2; perhaps TRBD1 as D (5 bases). This CDR3 comprises 14 residues. The germline V gene has CDR1 MDHEN and CDR2 SYDVKM. Trimming shortened V by 2 bases and J by 3 bases, and 10 bases separated the two germline ends. The CDR3 here is CASSLGGGDYGYTF. CDR3 DNA sequence: TGTGCCAGCAGTTTAGGTGGGGGAGACTATGGCTACACCTTC.

The CDR3 bases are TGTGCCATCAGTGGAGAGGGTTACGAGCAGTACTTC. It codes for CAISGEGYEQYF. The V and J genes are TRBV10-3 and TRBJ2-7, with a possible D match to TRBD2 (5 bases). V was cut by 4 bases and J by 4 bases, with 8 bases left in between. CDR1 and CDR2 from the germline V gene are ENHRY and SYGVKD. CDR3 size: 12 residues.

The CDR3 region has the DNA TGTGCCAGCAGCTTGGGAGGAGCCCCTAATGAAAAACTGTTTTTT. Translated: CASSLGGAPNEKLFF. The chain recombines TRBV5-8 with TRBJ1-4; D is uncertain. The germline CDR1 and CDR2 sequences are SGHTS and YDEGEE. The V end was cut by 0 bases, the J end by 3 bases, with 9 bases between. The CDR3 consists of 15 residues.

Only one count was recorded for this clone. This chain links TRBV11-2 with TRBJ2-1; no reliable D call. This CDR3 has 10 amino acids. The germline V gene encodes CDR1 SGHAT and CDR2 FQNNGV. V gave up 3 bases and J gave up 7 bases, with 1 base separating them. The CDR3 DNA follows: TGTGCCAGCAGCTTTAATGAGCAGTTCTTC. Translated, it gives CASSFNEQFF.

The chain links TRBV9 to TRBJ2-7, with TRBD2 identical over 8 bases. V was clipped by 4 bases and J by 2 bases; unmatched bases: 8. CDR3 length: 15 amino acids. CDR1 and CDR2 from the germline V gene are SGDLS and YYNGEE. The CDR3 loop reads CASSISGTKTYEQYF. In DNA form, the CDR3 reads TGTGCCAGCAGCATTAGCGGGACTAAGACCTACGAGCAGTACTTC.

In nucleotides, the CDR3 is TGCAGCGTCCTCACACGCGGCGAAAACTACGAGCAGTACTTC. It codes for CSVLTRGENYEQYF. The chain recombines TRBV29-1 with TRBJ2-7; D unclear. Germline V gives CDR1 SQVTM, CDR2 ANQGSEA. The CDR3 consists of 14 residues. V gave up 6 bases and J gave up 3 bases, with 18 bases separating them.

The rearrangement joins TRBV6-5 to TRBJ1-1; no definite D call. The CDR3 length is 12 residues. V was cut by 2 bases and J by 4 bases, with 5 bases left in between. Germline V gene lookup returns CDR1 MNHEY and CDR2 SVGAGI. The DNA for the CDR3 is TGTGCCAGCAGTTACATGGGCACTGAAGCTTTCTTT. Translating gives CASSYMGTEAFF.

The chain couples TRBV27 to TRBJ2-3; TRBD2 matches 8 bases. This CDR3 has 13 residues. Trimming cost V 5 bases and J 9 bases; bases outside gene matches: 7. Germline CDR1 and CDR2: MNHEY and SMNVEV (reference sequence). In DNA, the CDR3 is TGTGCCAGCAGTATCGAAAAGCGGGAGACGCAGTATTTT. Protein: CASSIEKRETQYF.

This clone came up a few times. The chain carries TRBV29-1 and TRBJ1-1; D gene unclear. The length of the CDR3 is 11 residues. V lost 6 bases and J 11 bases, leaving 16 bases between the germline ends. Germline-derived CDR1 and CDR2 are SQVTM and ANQGSEA. The chain's CDR3 is CSVLENLGAFF. In DNA form, the CDR3 reads TGCAGCGTCCTCGAAAACCTGGGTGCTTTCTTT.

The CDR3 sequence: CASSQGRLAVRVEQFF. Written as DNA, the CDR3 is TGTGCCAGCAGCCAAGGTCGACTAGCGGTGAGGGTGGAGCAGTTCTTC. The chain combines TRBV3-1 (or the pseudogene TRBV3-2) with TRBJ2-1; the match to TRBD2 covers 9 bases. The germline V gene encodes CDR1 LGHDT and CDR2 YNNKEL (reference sequence). V shed 1 base, J shed 10 bases, and the junction held 11 bases outside the gene matches. This CDR3 region has 16 residues.

This rearrangement joins TRBV6-9 to TRBJ1-1; D remains ambiguous. Germline V CDR1 and CDR2: MNHGY, SVAAGI. There are 12 residues in the CDR3. With 6 bases removed from V and 6 bases from J, the gap between germline ends came to 11 bases. The CDR3 loop is CASREEFPEAFF. The DNA for the CDR3 is TGTGCCAGCAGGGAGGAGTTCCCTGAAGCTTTCTTT.

The chain uses TRBV18 and TRBJ2-7, with D unresolved. Germline CDR1 reads KGHSH; CDR2 reads LQKENI. Trimming shortened V by 3 bases and J by 0 bases, and 3 bases separated the two germline ends. The CDR3 is made up of 12 amino acids. The CDR3 sequence is CASSPNSYEQYF. The CDR3 DNA reads TGTGCCAGCTCACCCAACTCCTACGAGCAGTACTTC.